This T cell receptor (beta chain) is from a study of blood T cell repertoires in COVID-19. Study summary: COVID-19 samples from acute and convalescent phases originated in the United States, Italy and Spain. Sources were T cells, B-cell-depleted T cells, or PBMCs; the material itself was cDNA or gDNA.

Authors' methods: How many nucleated cells were present was estimated from reference gene primer amplification. Clones were read by immunoSEQ multiplex PCR, and TCRdb kept only the in-frame ones, dropping some. That table is the source of V, J and clone size, and D and trimming were worked out from the DNA. The table lists under 300,000 clones, around 84% of them singletons. Trimming cost V 4 bases and J 1 base; bases outside gene matches: 10. The germline gives CDR1 SGHDT, CDR2 YYEEEE. This CDR3 spans 17 amino acids. The sequenced material came from peripheral blood. The sequence was obtained from a woman in her seventies with active or convalescent COVID-19. The chain carries TRBV5-6 and TRBJ2-5, with 10 bases that match TRBD1. CDR3 sequence (DNA): TGTGCCAGCAGCCAGGGGGCGGGACAGGGGTCCCAAGAGACCCAGTACTTC. Residues: CASSQGAGQGSQETQYF.